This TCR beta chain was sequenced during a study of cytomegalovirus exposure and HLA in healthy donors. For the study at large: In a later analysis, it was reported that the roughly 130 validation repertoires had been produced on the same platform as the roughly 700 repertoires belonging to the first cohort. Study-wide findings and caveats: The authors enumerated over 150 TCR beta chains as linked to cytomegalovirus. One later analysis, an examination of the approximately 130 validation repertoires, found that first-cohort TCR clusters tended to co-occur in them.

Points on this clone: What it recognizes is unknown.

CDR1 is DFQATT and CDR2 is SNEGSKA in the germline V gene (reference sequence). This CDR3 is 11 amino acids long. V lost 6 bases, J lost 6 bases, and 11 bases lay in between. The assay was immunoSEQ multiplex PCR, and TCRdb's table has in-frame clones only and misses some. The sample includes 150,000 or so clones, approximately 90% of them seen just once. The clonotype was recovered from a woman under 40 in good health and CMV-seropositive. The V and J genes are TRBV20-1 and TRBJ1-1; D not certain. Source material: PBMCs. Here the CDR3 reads CSADSGPEAFF. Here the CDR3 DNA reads TGCAGTGCCGACTCTGGCCCTGAAGCTTTCTTT.